This section outlines one T cell receptor (beta chain) sequence together with its context. Antigen: not known. This specimen comes from a study of shared clonotypes between healthy human individuals. Study details: A couple of women and a few men aged 18 to 49 served as donors. Overall study results and limits: Sequencing depth was predicted to influence how clonotypes are shared among donors.

The test was conducted at deep level. Data came from immunoSEQ multiplex PCR; TCRdb stores just in-frame clones and leaves some out. The table shows about 480,000 clones, with about 79% occurring only once. The germline CDR1 and CDR2 sequences are SGHRS and YFSETQ. This CDR3 contains 15 residues. With 0 bases removed from V and 7 bases from J, the gap between germline ends came to 15 bases. Sequences were obtained from PBMCs. The chain uses TRBV5-1 and TRBJ2-3; perhaps D is TRBD1 or TRBD2 (6 bases each). The TCR sequence derives from a woman between 40 and 55 years old in good health. Some clones in this sample may be carry-over from other donors' samples. The CDR3, as DNA: TGCGCCAGCAGCTTGGGGCAAGGAGGGGGATATACGCAGTATTTT. Translation gives CASSLGQGGGYTQYF.